This TCR beta chain was sequenced during a study of cytomegalovirus exposure and HLA in healthy donors. On the study more broadly: Clustering assigned about 79% of the 350 to 400 genotyped donors to the Caucasian-associated ancestry cluster.

Each donor was healthy, and each was a bone marrow donor. With respect to this clone: Its target is not known.

PCR used 60 Vbeta primers and 13 Jbeta primers. Using immunoSEQ multiplex PCR, the repertoire was profiled, and TCRdb retains in-frame clones only, with some absent. Its clone listing holds fewer than 85,000 clones. Germline CDR1 DFQATT, CDR2 SNEGSKA (reference sequence). The CDR3 runs 11 residues. V lost 3 bases and J 7 bases, leaving 7 bases between the germline ends. Study-level results: The presence/absence work took it that sequencing depth was about the same across donors.

The sequence derives from a woman aged 35 to 49 in good health and CMV-seropositive. Sequencing was done on a sample of PBMCs. J is TRBJ2-1 and V is TRBV20-1; no definite D call. DNA for the CDR3: TGCAGTGCTAGTTTCATGAATGAGCAGTTCTTC. Translated: CSASFMNEQFF.